This T cell receptor beta chain emerged from a study of CD4 and CD8 cells across lung adenocarcinoma regions (dated 2018 in TCRdb). Study-level background: Intratumor heterogeneity of the T cell receptor repertoire was examined by comparing tumor centers with tumor margins.

Reading the germline V gene gives CDR1 MNHNS and CDR2 SASEGT. From the cysteine up to the phenylalanine, the CDR3 has a length of 15 residues. The kept DNA is CDR3 alone, 45 bases in frame from the first base. For this chain, trimming is 6 bases at the V end and 2 bases at the J end, and the number of junction bases without a gene match is 7. Library construction relied on PCR. Sequencing used a HiSeq X Ten. TCRdb applied fastp at Q25 and MiXCR to the public reads, then kept only in-frame beta chains. A single entry per CDR3 protein holds the most common genes and DNA from its merged rows. For this sample there are some 5,000 distinct CDR3 sequences; just under 60% appear just once. Of the sample, roughly 16% is held by the ten largest clones. Note on this clonotype: The specificity of this receptor is unknown. Base qualities are missing; no much larger clone stands one base away.

Donors were patients with localized lung adenocarcinoma, a subtype of non-small cell lung cancer. These samples came from the centers of localized lung adenocarcinomas. For TCR repertoire analysis, CD4+ T cells from tumor tissue were profiled apart from CD8+ T cells. The sample consisted of CD4+ T cells from the center of a lung tumor. Interpreted using the paper, the cell subset or site label stands for: tumor center region. The V and J segments used are TRBV6-1 and TRBJ2-1; 7 of the junction bases match TRBD2. The sequence derives from a male donor with lung adenocarcinoma. The CD4 and CD8 labels of this study may be unreliable. The DNA sequence is as follows: TGTGCCAGCAGCCGTAGCGGGCCGACCTACAATGAGCAGTTCTTC. This translates into CASSRSGPTYNEQFF.